A single sample is the source of the 16 T cell receptor beta chains below, sequenced in a study of beta chain features in type 1 diabetes. Study-level results: Shorter TCRB CDR3s, moderately but significantly so, marked every one of the four CD4+ subsets in Type 1 diabetes patients.

Sequencing targeted expressed TCRB transcripts, as all isolated RNA had been reverse transcribed. This table comes from immunoSEQ multiplex PCR, and its TCRdb copy is limited to in-frame clones, with some not included. Seen here are 93,000 or so clones, 28% observed once, and the top ten hold 0.5% to 0.55%. These receptors' targets are unknown. Sequenced sample: central memory CD4+ T cells from blood. The receptors were gathered from a woman aged 18-29 years with type 1 diabetes.

The V gene is TRBV4-2, the J gene TRBJ2-7; the match to TRBD2 covers 10 bases. The CDR3 is made up of 17 amino acids. V lost 0 bases to trimming and J lost 3 bases; unmatched junction nucleotides: 8. Germline V gene data show CDR1 as LGHNA and CDR2 as YNFKEQ. DNA for the CDR3: TGTGCCAGCAGCCAAGACCTAGCGGGGGACCTCGTCTACGAGCAGTACTTC. Translating it yields CASSQDLAGDLVYEQYF.

The V gene is TRBV9, the J gene TRBJ2-5, with 9 bases fitting TRBD2. CDR1 is SGDLS, CDR2 YYNGEE, per germline. V lost 2 bases to trimming and J lost 5 bases; unmatched junction nucleotides: 10. The CDR3 extends over 16 amino acids. This CDR3 is CASSVGREGPGETQYF. CDR3 in DNA: TGTGCCAGCAGCGTCGGGCGGGAGGGTCCGGGGGAGACCCAGTACTTC. Variable domain in full (rest from reference TRBV9 and TRBJ2-5): DSGVTQTPKHLITATGQRVTLRCSPRSGDLSVYWYQQSLDQGLQFLIQYYNGEERAKGNILERFSAQQFPDLHSELNLSSLELGDSALYFCASSVGREGPGETQYFGPGTRLLVL.

A few counts support this clone. The rearrangement links TRBV27 to TRBJ1-5, with 9 bases matching TRBD1. J was trimmed by 4 bases and V by 5 bases; bases with no gene match: 12. The CDR3 has 17 residues. Germline V gives CDR1 MNHEY, CDR2 SMNVEV (reference sequence). As DNA, the CDR3 is TGTGCCAGCAGTGCTTGGCGGGACAGGGTCAAGAATCAGCCCCAGCATTTT. Protein sequence: CASSAWRDRVKNQPQHF.

DNA for the CDR3: TGTGCCAGCAGCTTGACAGGGACGGGCACTGAAGCTTTCTTT. Amino acid sequence: CASSLTGTGTEAFF. This chain links TRBV7-3 with TRBJ1-1; 7 bases map to TRBD1. This CDR3 contains 14 residues. Germline loops: CDR1 SGHTA, CDR2 FQGTGA. V gave up 3 bases and J gave up 4 bases; unmatched junction bases: 5.

The chain has TRBV7-2 and TRBJ2-5, with 12 bases matching TRBD2. The CDR3 sequence is 19 residues long. With V trimmed by 5 bases and J by 4 bases, 17 bases remained unmatched. CDR1 is SGHTA, CDR2 FQGNSA, per germline. CDR3 amino acids: CASSPRWASGRADRETQYF. Written as DNA, the CDR3 is TGTGCCAGCAGCCCACGGTGGGCTAGCGGGAGGGCCGATCGAGAGACCCAGTACTTC.

This rearrangement joins TRBV12-5 to TRBJ1-5; TRBD1 matches at 7 bases. V gave up 4 bases and J gave up 4 bases; unmatched junction bases: 7. Germline V lookup: CDR1 LGHNT, CDR2 FRNRAP. This CDR3 contains 15 residues. The CDR3 here is CASGSGTVMNQPQHF. The CDR3 coding sequence is TGTGCTAGTGGTTCCGGGACAGTCATGAATCAGCCCCAGCATTTT.

The chain carries TRBV28 and TRBJ1-2; D possibly corresponds to TRBD1 (6 bases). Trimming cost V 5 bases and J 8 bases, with 21 bases left between them. The CDR3 loop spans 15 amino acids. Germline V gene data show CDR1 as MDHEN and CDR2 as SYDVKM. The CDR3: CASSPAPGRGGGYTF. The DNA of the CDR3 is TGTGCCAGCAGTCCCGCCCCAGGTCGGGGGGGCGGCTACACCTTC.

This clone was detected a few times. The chain joins TRBV5-1 to TRBJ2-2; 9 bases are shared with TRBD2. Germline values: CDR1 SGHRS, CDR2 YFSETQ. V gave up 0 bases and J gave up 5 bases; unmatched junction bases: 8. This CDR3 comprises 17 residues. CDR3 sequence reads: CASSLEGSGRHTGELFF. CDR3 sequence (DNA): TGCGCCAGCAGCTTGGAGGGTAGCGGGAGACATACCGGGGAGCTGTTTTTT.

This clone appeared a few times. This chain joins TRBV14 and TRBJ1-1; perhaps TRBD1 as D (5 bases). The CDR3 consists of 13 residues. Germline V lookup: CDR1 SGHDN, CDR2 FVKESK. V lost 6 bases, J lost 9 bases, and 17 bases lay in between. CDR3 bases: TGTGCCAGCAGGTTCAGGGCGAGGACCCAAGCTTTCTTT. It codes for CASRFRARTQAFF.

This clone was found many times. The V and J genes are TRBV6-5 and TRBJ2-3; D gene uncertain. CDR1 MNHEY and CDR2 SVGAGI come from the germline V gene. The CDR3 extends over 15 amino acids. Trimming shortened V by 0 bases and J by 1 base, and 8 bases separated the two germline ends. The CDR3 DNA reads TGTGCCAGCAGTTACTCGATCGGTGGCACAGATACGCAGTATTTT. As protein: CASSYSIGGTDTQYF.

This clone was seen a handful of times. This chain connects TRBV5-6 to TRBJ2-1; 8 bases match TRBD2. This CDR3 is 15 amino acids long. V dropped 6 bases and J dropped 10; count of bases not matched to a gene: 15. Germline V CDR1 and CDR2: SGHDT, YYEEEE. The CDR3 DNA reads as TGTGCCAGCACTAAGCGGGAGCGGGGATTGGGCGAGCAGTTCTTC. Protein product: CASTKRERGLGEQFF.

The chain has TRBV5-4 and TRBJ2-7; possible D gene TRBD1, 5 bases. Germline assignment: CDR1 SGHNT and CDR2 YYREEE (reference sequence). Trimming pared 5 bases from V and 3 bases from J, leaving 12 bases between. The CDR3 extends over 13 amino acids. This CDR3 is CASSSGHNYEQYF. As DNA, the CDR3 is TGTGCCAGCAGTTCAGGACACAACTACGAGCAGTACTTC.

The chain recombines TRBV2 with TRBJ2-1; 7 positions agree with TRBD1. The CDR3 covers 15 residues. The germline V gene encodes CDR1 SNHLY and CDR2 FYNNEI. V lost 5 bases, J lost 0 bases, and 4 bases stayed unmatched. CDR3 coding DNA: TGTGCCAGCAGTACGGACAGGAGCTCCTACAATGAGCAGTTCTTC. Its protein product is CASSTDRSSYNEQFF.

The V gene is TRBV6-6, the J gene TRBJ1-2, with D hard to call. This CDR3 is built from 13 residues. Trimming stripped 7 bases from V and 8 bases from J, with 17 bases between. From germline, CDR1 is MNHNY and CDR2 SVGAGI (reference sequence). The CDR3 DNA reads as TGTGCCAGCACCGCAGATCCGCTCCAGGGCTACACCTTC. Encoded protein: CASTADPLQGYTF.

The V gene is TRBV11-3, the J gene TRBJ2-2; D may be TRBD1 (6 bases). This CDR3 contains 15 residues. The germline CDR1 and CDR2 sequences are SGHNT and YENEEA. V was clipped by 2 bases and J by 3 bases, with 10 bases between them. For the CDR3, the DNA is TGTGCCAGCAGCTTACACAGGGTGGACACCGGGGAGCTGTTTTTT. Translation gives CASSLHRVDTGELFF. The variable domain in full, completed from reference TRBV11-3 and TRBJ2-2, reads EAGVVQSPRYKIIEKKQPVAFWCNPISGHNTLYWYLQNLGQGPELLIRYENEEAVDDSQLPKDRFSAERLKGVDSTLKIQPAELGDSAVYLCASSLHRVDTGELFFGEGSRLTVL.

The CDR3 spells CAWSAYYEQYF. DNA of the CDR3: TGTGCCTGGAGCGCCTACTACGAGCAGTACTTC. The chain recombines TRBV30 with TRBJ2-7, with D hard to call. The V end lost 3 bases, the J end lost 3 bases, and 6 bases lay between the germline ends. Germline-derived CDR1 and CDR2 are GTSNPN and SVGIG (reference sequence). This CDR3 comprises 11 residues.